This T cell receptor (beta chain) originates from a study of stem cell transplantation in POMP-related autoinflammatory disease. Study background: Hypothesis: faulty thymoproteasomes impair CD8+ T-cell selection, skewing TRB repertoires. Before transplant, CD4+ T cells skewed naive and CD8+ proportions were low.

Method: immunoSEQ multiplex PCR; TCRdb's copy keeps in-frame clones and lacks some. The repertoire holds 9,500 to 14,000 clones, with around nine tenths as singletons. A word on this clone: Its antigen is still unknown.

Study-wide points: Patients with PRAID showed a restricted number of unique TRB V-J gene pairings. A trend toward lower repertoire diversity and greater clonality appeared in every analyzed T-cell subset of PRAID patients.

Prominent immunodeficiency with autoinflammation defined PRAID. Germline lookup yields CDR1 SGHVS and CDR2 FNYEAQ. V lost 0 bases to trimming and J lost 1 base, with 6 bases between them. The length of the CDR3 is 14 residues. The sequence came from a human donor with POMP-related autoinflammation and immune dysregulation (PRAID). This specimen consisted of CD8+ T cells from PBMCs, obtained before stem cell transplantation. The genes are TRBV7-6 and TRBJ2-5; TRBD2 is a possible D gene (5 bases). This chain's CDR3 is CASSLAGSQETQYF. CDR3 DNA sequence: TGTGCCAGCAGCTTAGCGGGGAGCCAAGAGACCCAGTACTTC.